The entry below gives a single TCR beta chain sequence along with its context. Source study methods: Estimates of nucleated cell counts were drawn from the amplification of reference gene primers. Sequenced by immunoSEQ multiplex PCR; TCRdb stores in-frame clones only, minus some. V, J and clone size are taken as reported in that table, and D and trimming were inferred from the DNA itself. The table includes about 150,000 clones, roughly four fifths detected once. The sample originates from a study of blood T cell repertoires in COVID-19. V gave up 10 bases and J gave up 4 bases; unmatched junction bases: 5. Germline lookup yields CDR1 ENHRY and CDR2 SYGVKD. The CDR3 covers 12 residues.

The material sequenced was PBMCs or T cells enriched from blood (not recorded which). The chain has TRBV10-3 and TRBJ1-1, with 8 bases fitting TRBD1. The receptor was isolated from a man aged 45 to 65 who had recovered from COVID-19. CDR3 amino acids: CATGQGGTEAFF. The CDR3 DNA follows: TGTGCCACCGGACAGGGAGGCACTGAAGCTTTCTTT.